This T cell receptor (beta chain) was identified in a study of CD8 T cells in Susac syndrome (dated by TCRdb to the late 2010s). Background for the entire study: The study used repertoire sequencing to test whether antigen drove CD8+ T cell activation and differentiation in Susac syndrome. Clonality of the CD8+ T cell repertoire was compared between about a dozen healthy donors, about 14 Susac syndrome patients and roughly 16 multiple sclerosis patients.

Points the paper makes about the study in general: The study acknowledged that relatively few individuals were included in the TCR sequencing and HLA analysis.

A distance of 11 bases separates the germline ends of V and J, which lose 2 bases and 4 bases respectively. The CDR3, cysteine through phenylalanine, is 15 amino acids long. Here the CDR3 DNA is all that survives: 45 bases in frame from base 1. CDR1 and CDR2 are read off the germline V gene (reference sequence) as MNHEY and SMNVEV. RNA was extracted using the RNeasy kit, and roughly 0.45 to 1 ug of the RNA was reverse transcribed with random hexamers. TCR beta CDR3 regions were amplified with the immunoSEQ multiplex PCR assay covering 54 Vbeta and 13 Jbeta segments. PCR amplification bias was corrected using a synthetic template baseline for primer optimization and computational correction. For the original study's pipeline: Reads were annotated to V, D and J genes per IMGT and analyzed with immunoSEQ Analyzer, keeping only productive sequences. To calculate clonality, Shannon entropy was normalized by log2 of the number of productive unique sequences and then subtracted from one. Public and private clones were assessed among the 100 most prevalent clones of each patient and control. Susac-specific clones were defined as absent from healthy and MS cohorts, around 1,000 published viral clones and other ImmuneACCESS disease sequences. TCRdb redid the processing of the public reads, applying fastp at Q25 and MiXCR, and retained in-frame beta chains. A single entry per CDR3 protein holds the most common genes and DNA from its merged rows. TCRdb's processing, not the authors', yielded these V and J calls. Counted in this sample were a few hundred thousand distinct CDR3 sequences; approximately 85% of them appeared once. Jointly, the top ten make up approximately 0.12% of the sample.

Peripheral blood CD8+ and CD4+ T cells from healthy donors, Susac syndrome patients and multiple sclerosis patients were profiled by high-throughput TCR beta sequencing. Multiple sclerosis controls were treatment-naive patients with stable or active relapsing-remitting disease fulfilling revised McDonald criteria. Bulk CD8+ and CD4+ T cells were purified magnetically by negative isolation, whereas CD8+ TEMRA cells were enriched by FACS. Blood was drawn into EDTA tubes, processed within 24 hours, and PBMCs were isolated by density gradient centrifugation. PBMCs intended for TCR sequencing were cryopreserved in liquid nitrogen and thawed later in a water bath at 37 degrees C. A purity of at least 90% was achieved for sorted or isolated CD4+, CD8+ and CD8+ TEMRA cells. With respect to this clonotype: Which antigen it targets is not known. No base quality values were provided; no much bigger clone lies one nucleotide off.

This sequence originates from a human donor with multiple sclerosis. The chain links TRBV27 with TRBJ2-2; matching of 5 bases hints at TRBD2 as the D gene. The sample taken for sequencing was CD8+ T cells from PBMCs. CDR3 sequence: CASSLRPSGTGELFF. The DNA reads TGTGCCAGCAGTTTACGACCAAGCGGCACCGGGGAGCTGTTTTTT.